This T cell receptor beta chain was recovered during a study of cytotoxic CD8 clonotypes in ibrutinib-treated CLL. Study in general: Averaging across samples gave approximately 250,000 productive templates and tens of thousands of productive rearrangements.

Libraries were prepared by immunoSEQ multiplex PCR; TCRdb keeps only in-frame clonotypes and omits some of them. The table shows hundreds of thousands of clones, with 67% occurring only once. Remarks on this clone: Its antigen is unknown.

Findings of the study overall: An increase in clonality occurred at ibrutinib response, followed by a return toward baseline at progression.

The CDR3 extends over 14 amino acids. The V gene lost 6 bases and the J gene lost 4 bases, with 15 bases spanning the gap. CDR1 is MDHEN and CDR2 is SYDVKM in the germline V gene. The chain couples TRBV28 to TRBJ1-2, with a tentative D call TRBD1 (6 bases). This specimen was PBMCs, taken after 36 months of ibrutinib treatment. The sequence came from a human donor with chronic lymphocytic leukemia. CDR3 sequence: CASSLGTGIYGYTF. The CDR3 nucleotides read TGTGCCAGCAGCTTAGGTACAGGGATCTATGGCTACACCTTC.